One sample yielded the 21 T cell receptor beta chains listed below, sequenced in a study of T cells in Graves' hyperthyroidism and ophthalmopathy. TCR beta CDR3 regions were amplified from RNA. During a first-round RT-PCR of the TCR CDR3, the HTBI primer set was used. TCRdb ran MiXCR on the multiplex PCR reads and lists one entry per CDR3 protein. The table lists roughly 96,000 distinct CDR3 sequences, around 52% of them singletons. Sample: blood. These receptors originate from a woman between 40 and 55 years old with Graves' hyperthyroidism.

This clonotype was found many times. The chain couples TRBV7-8 to TRBJ2-7, with D perhaps TRBD2 (6 bases). The V gene's germline CDR1 is SGHVS and CDR2 FQNEAQ. V was trimmed by 4 bases and J by 3 bases, leaving 13 bases between them. The CDR3 has 14 residues. The CDR3 coding sequence is TGTGCCAGCAGCTGGGGTAGCGGCAGCTACGAGCAGTACTTC. Translating it yields CASSWGSGSYEQYF.

This clonotype showed up many times. A junction boundary mismatches the germline segment, possibly from a read error. The chain has TRBV7-9 and TRBJ1-1; possibly TRBD1 for D (6 bases). This CDR3 region has 13 residues. Germline-derived CDR1 and CDR2 are SEHNR and FQNEAQ (reference sequence). Written as DNA, the CDR3 is TGCGCCAGCAGCTTGGGGGGGCTGGCTGAAGCTTTCTTT. Amino acids: CASSLGGLAEAFF. Full variable domain (missing parts from reference TRBV7-9 and TRBJ1-1): DTGVSQNPRHKITKRGQNVTFRCDPISEHNRLYWYRQTLGQGPEFLTYFQNEAQLEKSRLLSDRFSAERPKGSFSTLEIQRTEQGDSAMYLCASSLGGLAEAFFGQGTRLTVV.

This clonotype was counted ten times or more. V is TRBV2 and J is TRBJ1-2; D gene ambiguous. Trimming left V 7 bases short and J 2 bases short, with 5 bases between. The CDR3 extends over 11 amino acids. Germline CDR1 reads SNHLY; CDR2 reads FYNNEI. CDR3 nucleotides: TGTGCCAGCAACGCCAACTATGGCTACACCTTC. Protein: CASNANYGYTF.

Many counts were recorded for this clonotype. V and J are TRBV6-5 and TRBJ2-6, with a possible D match to TRBD1 (6 bases). CDR1 and CDR2 from the germline V gene are MNHEY and SVGAGI. The CDR3 has 14 residues. V lost 6 bases, J lost 5 bases, and 11 bases lay in between. CDR3 in DNA: TGTGCCAGCAGGCCACAGGGAAGGGCCAACGTCCTGACTTTC. The encoded protein is CASRPQGRANVLTF.

In this sample, this clonotype turned up a few times. The chain carries TRBV20-1 and TRBJ2-3; D possibly uses TRBD1 or TRBD2 (6 bases each). Germline CDR1 is DFQATT and CDR2 is SNEGSKA (reference sequence). This CDR3 contains 16 residues. Between the trimmed V and J ends, which lost 0 bases and 3 bases, there was a span of 16 bases. The CDR3 sequence: CSAREAPRRGTDTQYF. CDR3 DNA sequence: TGCAGTGCTAGAGAAGCCCCTAGGAGGGGGACAGATACGCAGTATTTT.

This chain connects TRBV20-1 to TRBJ2-7; TRBD1 agrees at 10 bases. CDR1 is DFQATT and CDR2 is SNEGSKA in the germline V gene (reference sequence). J was trimmed by 5 bases and V by 3 bases; bases with no gene match: 7. The CDR3 covers 14 residues. CDR3 sequence reads: CSASAGTGDNEQYF. CDR3 nucleotide sequence: TGCAGTGCTAGCGCCGGGACAGGGGACAACGAGCAGTACTTC.

Turning to this clonotype: This may be a read error: a much more frequent sequence differs by one nucleotide. The chain links TRBV6-1 to TRBJ2-5; TRBD2 agrees at 11 bases. This CDR3 has 15 amino acids. In germline, CDR1 is MNHNS, CDR2 SASEGT. CDR3 amino acids: CAGSELAGGGETQYF. DNA for the CDR3: TGTGCCGGCAGTGAATTAGCGGGAGGGGGAGAGACCCAGTACTTC.

The V call is TRBV10-3, the J call TRBJ2-2; TRBD2 might be the D (6 bases). The CDR3 is 17 amino acids. CDR1 and CDR2 from the germline V gene are ENHRY and SYGVKD. Trimming left V 8 bases short and J 7 bases short, with 26 bases between. CDR3 sequence (DNA): TGTGCCATCGCCGAGGGGCGGGACTGGTCCACAGTCGGGGAGCTGTTTTTT. Its translation is CAIAEGRDWSTVGELFF.

The rearrangement joins TRBV28 to TRBJ2-7; 7 bases match TRBD1. Trimming cost V 6 bases and J 5 bases; bases outside gene matches: 13. CDR3 length: 15 residues. Germline values: CDR1 MDHEN, CDR2 SYDVKM. The CDR3: CASRTPLGGEDEQYF. CDR3 coding DNA: TGTGCCAGCAGAACTCCCTTAGGGGGCGAGGACGAGCAGTACTTC.

This clonotype was seen many times. The rearrangement links TRBV9 to TRBJ1-2; the D gene is possibly TRBD1 (5 bases). V shed 2 bases and J shed 4 bases, with 9 bases lying between them. Germline V CDR1 and CDR2: SGDLS, YYNGEE. CDR3 length: 13 amino acids. CDR3 coding DNA: TGTGCCAGCAGCGTGTCCGGGGCCTATGGCTACACCTTC. Its protein is CASSVSGAYGYTF.

The gene calls are TRBV29-1 and TRBJ2-7; the match to TRBD2 covers 13 bases. CDR1 is SQVTM and CDR2 is ANQGSEA in the germline V gene. The CDR3 has 14 amino acids. J gave up 1 base and V 8 bases, and 5 bases lay outside the gene matches. CDR3 residues: CSFRLAGGSYEQYF. DNA of the CDR3: TGCAGCTTTCGACTAGCGGGAGGTTCCTACGAGCAGTACTTC.

The chain joins TRBV15 to TRBJ2-7; 9 nucleotides agree with TRBD2. The CDR3 covers 14 residues. V shed 8 bases, J shed 2 bases, and the junction held 7 bases outside the gene matches. CDR1 and CDR2 (germline): LNHNV, YYDKDF (reference sequence). This chain's CDR3 is CATLSTSGAYEQYF. CDR3 DNA sequence: TGTGCCACCCTATCGACTAGCGGAGCCTACGAGCAGTACTTC. The full variable domain, rest sourced from reference TRBV15 and TRBJ2-7, is DAMVIQNPRYQVTQFGKPVTLSCSQTLNHNVMYWYQQKSSQAPKLLFHYYDKDFNNEADTPDNFQSRRPNTSFCFLDIRSPGLGDTAMYLCATLSTSGAYEQYFGPGTRLTVT.

The V gene is TRBV25-1, the J gene TRBJ1-2, with 7 bases that match TRBD1. V trimming: 7 bases; J trimming: 4 bases; junction bases outside the gene matches: 6. This CDR3 contains 13 residues. CDR1 is MGHDK, CDR2 SYGVNS, per germline. As DNA, the CDR3 is TGTGCCAGCAAAGACAGGGAGGGCTATGGCTACACCTTC. As protein: CASKDREGYGYTF.

This chain joins TRBV6-1 and TRBJ1-2; TRBD1 is a possible D gene (5 bases). Trimming shortened V by 11 bases and J by 1 base, and 20 bases separated the two germline ends. The CDR3 is 15 residues long. The germline gives CDR1 MNHNS, CDR2 SASEGT. The CDR3 DNA reads TGTGCCGGCTCACCAGGGAGACAGAGTAACTATGGCTACACCTTC. This encodes CAGSPGRQSNYGYTF.

CDR3 DNA: TGCGCCAGCAGGTGGACAACCCAAGAGACCCAGTACTTC. Protein sequence: CASRWTTQETQYF. The chain links TRBV5-1 to TRBJ2-5; maybe TRBD1 (5 bases). The germline V gene has CDR1 SGHRS and CDR2 YFSETQ. This CDR3 has 13 amino acids. Trimming removed 5 bases from V and 1 base from J, with 9 bases in between.

This clonotype was detected ten times or more. V and J are TRBV19 and TRBJ1-1; D may be TRBD1 (5 bases). The V gene's germline CDR1 is LNHDA and CDR2 SQIVND (reference sequence). The CDR3 is 16 amino acids. The V end lost 5 bases, the J end lost 4 bases, and 20 bases lay between the germline ends. CDR3 loop: CASSQTSGSSSTEAFF. The CDR3 nucleotides are TGTGCCAGTAGTCAGACCTCAGGGTCGTCGAGCACTGAAGCTTTCTTT. Variable domain in full (rest from reference TRBV19 and TRBJ1-1): DGGITQSPKYLFRKEGQNVTLSCEQNLNHDAMYWYRQDPGQGLRLIYYSQIVNDFQKGDIAEGYSVSREKKESFPLTVTSAQKNPTAFYLCASSQTSGSSSTEAFFGQGTRLTVV.

Worth noting for this clonotype: A much larger clone lies a single base off, so this may be a read error. This chain links TRBV2 with TRBJ1-5; 7 nucleotides align to TRBD1. The CDR3 contains 14 residues. Germline V lookup: CDR1 SNHLY, CDR2 FYNNEI. Trimming took 6 bases from V and 0 from J; bases not matched to a gene: 2. The DNA for the CDR3 is TGTGCCAGCAGCCAGGGGGATAGCAATCAGCCCCAGCATTTT. This codes for CASSQGDSNQPQHF.

This clonotype was found many times. The V and J genes are TRBV7-3 and TRBJ2-5; D tentatively fits TRBD1 or TRBD2 (5 bases each). The CDR3 has 14 residues. Trimming cost V 2 bases and J 3 bases, with 10 bases left between them. The germline gives CDR1 SGHTA, CDR2 FQGTGA. The CDR3 protein is CASSLYGTEETQYF. In DNA, the CDR3 is TGTGCCAGCAGCTTATATGGGACGGAAGAGACCCAGTACTTC.

This clonotype came up many times. The rearrangement links TRBV6-4 to TRBJ2-2; D not resolved. The CDR3 runs 13 residues. Deletions cut 0 bases from V and 3 bases from J, with 2 bases between. CDR1 is MRHNA, CDR2 SNTAGT, per germline. CDR3 in amino acids: CASSDSDTGELFF. CDR3 sequence (DNA): TGTGCCAGCAGTGACTCGGACACCGGGGAGCTGTTTTTT.

The chain joins TRBV13 to TRBJ1-6; D remains unclear. Germline V gives CDR1 PRHDT, CDR2 FYEKMQ (reference sequence). The CDR3 contains 15 residues. The V gene lost 0 bases and the J gene lost 9 bases, with 12 bases spanning the gap. The CDR3: CASSLGPSSLSPLHF. The CDR3, as DNA: TGTGCCAGCAGCTTAGGCCCGAGTTCACTTTCACCCCTCCACTTT.

By proportion, this clonotype is medium-sized. The CDR3 coding sequence is TGCAGCGTTGCGCAAAGTTTCTCCCAAGAGACCCAGTACTTC. This gives the protein CSVAQSFSQETQYF. The V gene is TRBV29-1, the J gene TRBJ2-5; no firm D call. CDR1 SQVTM and CDR2 ANQGSEA come from the germline V gene. V was trimmed by 4 bases and J by 1 base, leaving 13 bases between them. The CDR3 runs to 14 residues.